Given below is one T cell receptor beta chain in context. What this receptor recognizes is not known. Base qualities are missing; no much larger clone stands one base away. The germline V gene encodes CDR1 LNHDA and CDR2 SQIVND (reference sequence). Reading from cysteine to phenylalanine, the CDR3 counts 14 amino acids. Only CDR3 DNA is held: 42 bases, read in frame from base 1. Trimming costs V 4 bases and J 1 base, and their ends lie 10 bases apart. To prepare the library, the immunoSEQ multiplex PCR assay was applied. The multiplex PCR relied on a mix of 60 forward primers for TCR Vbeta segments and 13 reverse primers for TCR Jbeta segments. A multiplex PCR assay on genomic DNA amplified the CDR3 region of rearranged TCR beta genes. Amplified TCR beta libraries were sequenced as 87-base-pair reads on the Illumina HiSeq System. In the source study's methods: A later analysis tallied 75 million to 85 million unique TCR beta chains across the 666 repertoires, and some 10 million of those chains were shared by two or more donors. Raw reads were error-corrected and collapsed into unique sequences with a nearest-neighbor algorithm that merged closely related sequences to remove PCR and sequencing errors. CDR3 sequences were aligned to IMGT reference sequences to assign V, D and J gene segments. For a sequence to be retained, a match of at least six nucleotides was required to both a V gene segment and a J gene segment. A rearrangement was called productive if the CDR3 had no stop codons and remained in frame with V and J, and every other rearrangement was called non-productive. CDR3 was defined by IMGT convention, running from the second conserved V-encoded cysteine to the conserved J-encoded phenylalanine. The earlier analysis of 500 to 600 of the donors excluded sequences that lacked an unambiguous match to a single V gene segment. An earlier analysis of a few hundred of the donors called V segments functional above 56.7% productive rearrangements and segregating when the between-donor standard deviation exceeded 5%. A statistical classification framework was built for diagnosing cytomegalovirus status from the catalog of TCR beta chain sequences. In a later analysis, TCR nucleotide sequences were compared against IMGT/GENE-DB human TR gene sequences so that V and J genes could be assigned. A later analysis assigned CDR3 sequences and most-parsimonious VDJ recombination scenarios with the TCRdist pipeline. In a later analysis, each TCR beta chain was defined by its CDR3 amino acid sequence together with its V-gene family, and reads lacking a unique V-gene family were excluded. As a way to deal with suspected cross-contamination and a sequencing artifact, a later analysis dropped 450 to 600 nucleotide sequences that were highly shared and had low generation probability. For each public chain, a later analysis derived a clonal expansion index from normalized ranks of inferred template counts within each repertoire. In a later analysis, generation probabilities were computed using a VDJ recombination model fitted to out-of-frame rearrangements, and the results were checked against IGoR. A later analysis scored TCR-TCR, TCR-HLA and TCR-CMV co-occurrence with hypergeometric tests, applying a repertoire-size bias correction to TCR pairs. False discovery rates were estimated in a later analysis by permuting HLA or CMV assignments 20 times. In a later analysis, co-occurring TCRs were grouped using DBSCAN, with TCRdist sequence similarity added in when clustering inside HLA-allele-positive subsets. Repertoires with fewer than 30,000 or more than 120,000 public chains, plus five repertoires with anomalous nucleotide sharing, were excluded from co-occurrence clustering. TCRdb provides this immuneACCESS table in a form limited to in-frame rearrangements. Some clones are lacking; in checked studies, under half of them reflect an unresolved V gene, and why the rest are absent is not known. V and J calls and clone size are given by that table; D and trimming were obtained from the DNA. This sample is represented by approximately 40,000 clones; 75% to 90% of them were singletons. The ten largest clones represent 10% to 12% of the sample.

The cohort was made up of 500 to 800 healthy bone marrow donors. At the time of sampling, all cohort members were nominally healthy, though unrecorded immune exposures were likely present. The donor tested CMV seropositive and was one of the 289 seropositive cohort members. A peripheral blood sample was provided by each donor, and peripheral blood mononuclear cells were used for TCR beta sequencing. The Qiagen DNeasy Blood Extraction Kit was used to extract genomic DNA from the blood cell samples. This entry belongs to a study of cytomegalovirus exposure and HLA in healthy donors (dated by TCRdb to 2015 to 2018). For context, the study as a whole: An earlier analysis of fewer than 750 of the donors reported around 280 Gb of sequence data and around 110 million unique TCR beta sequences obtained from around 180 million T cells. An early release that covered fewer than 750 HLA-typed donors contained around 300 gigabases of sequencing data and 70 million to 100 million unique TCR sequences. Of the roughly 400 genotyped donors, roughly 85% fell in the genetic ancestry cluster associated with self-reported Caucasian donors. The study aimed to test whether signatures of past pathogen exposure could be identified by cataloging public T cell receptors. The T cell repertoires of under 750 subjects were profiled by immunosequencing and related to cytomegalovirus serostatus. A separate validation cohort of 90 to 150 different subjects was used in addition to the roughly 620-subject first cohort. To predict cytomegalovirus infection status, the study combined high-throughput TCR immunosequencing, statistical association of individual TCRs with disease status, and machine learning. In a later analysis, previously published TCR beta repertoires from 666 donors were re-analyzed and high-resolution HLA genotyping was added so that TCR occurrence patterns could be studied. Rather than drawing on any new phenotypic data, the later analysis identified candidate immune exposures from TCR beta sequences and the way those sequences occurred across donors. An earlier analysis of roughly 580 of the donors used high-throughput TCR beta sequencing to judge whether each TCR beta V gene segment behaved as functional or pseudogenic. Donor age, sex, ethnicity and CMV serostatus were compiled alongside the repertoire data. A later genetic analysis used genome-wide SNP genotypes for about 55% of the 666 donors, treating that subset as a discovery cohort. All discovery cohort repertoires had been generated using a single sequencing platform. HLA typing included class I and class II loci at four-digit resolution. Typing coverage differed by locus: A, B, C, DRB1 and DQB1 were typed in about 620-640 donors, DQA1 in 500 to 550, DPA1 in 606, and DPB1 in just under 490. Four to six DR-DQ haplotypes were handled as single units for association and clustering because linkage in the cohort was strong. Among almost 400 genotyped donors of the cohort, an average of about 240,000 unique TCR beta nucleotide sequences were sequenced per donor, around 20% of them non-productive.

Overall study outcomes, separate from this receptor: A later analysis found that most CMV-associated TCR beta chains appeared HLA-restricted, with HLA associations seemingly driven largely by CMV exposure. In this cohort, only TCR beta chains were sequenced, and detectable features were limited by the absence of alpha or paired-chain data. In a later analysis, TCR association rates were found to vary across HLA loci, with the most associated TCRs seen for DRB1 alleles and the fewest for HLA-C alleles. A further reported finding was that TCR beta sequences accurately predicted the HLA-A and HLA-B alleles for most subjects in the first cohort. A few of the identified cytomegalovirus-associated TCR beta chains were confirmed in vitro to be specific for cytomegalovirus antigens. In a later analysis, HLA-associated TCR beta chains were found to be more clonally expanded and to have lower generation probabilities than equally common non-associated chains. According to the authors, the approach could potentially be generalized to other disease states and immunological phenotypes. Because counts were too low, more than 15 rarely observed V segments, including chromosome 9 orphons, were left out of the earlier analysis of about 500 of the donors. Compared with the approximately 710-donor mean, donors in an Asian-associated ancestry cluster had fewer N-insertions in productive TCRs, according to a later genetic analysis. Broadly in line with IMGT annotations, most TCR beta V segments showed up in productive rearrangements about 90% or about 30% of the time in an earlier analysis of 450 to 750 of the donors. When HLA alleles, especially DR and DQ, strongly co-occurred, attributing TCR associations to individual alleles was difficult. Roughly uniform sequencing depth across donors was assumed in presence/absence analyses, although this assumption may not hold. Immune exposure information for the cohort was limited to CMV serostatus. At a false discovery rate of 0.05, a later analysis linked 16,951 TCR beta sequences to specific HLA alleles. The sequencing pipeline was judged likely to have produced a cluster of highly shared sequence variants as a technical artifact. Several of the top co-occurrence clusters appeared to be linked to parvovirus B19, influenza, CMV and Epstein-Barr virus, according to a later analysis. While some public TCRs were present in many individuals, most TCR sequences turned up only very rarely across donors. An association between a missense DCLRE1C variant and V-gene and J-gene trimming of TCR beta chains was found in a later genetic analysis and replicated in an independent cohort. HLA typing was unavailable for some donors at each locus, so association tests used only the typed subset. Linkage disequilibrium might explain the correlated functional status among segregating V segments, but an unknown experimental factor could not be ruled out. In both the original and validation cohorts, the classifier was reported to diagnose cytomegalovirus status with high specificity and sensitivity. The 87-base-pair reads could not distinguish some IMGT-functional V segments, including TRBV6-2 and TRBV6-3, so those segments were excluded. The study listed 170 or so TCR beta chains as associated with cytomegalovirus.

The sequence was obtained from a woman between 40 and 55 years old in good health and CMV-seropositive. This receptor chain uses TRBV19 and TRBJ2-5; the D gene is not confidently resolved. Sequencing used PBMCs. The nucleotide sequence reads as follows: TGTGCCAGTAGTAATTTGGCAGTCCAAGAGACCCAGTACTTC. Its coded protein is CASSNLAVQETQYF.